The clone carrying this TCR beta chain occurred a few times. Its antigen is still unknown. The primer mix had 60 Vbeta and 13 Jbeta primers. Libraries were prepared by immunoSEQ multiplex PCR; TCRdb keeps only in-frame clonotypes and omits some of them. Of fewer than 250,000 clones in the sample, around 80% are singletons; the top ten hold about 3%. This specimen belongs to a study of cytomegalovirus exposure and HLA in healthy donors. Study-wide results and caveats: Accurate predictions that matched the HLA-A and HLA-B alleles of most subjects were reportedly made from TCR beta sequences.

What was sequenced was PBMCs. The receptor's source is a young man in good health and CMV-seronegative.

The CDR3 here is CASSDRGSREKLFF. CDR3 DNA: TGCGCCAGCTCGGACAGGGGGTCTAGGGAAAAACTGTTTTTT. The V gene is TRBV5-1, the J gene TRBJ1-4, with 10 bases aligning to TRBD1. Per the germline V gene, CDR1 is SGHRS and CDR2 is YFSETQ. V gave up 7 bases and J gave up 8 bases; unmatched junction bases: 8. The CDR3 loop spans 14 amino acids. Variable domain in full (rest from reference TRBV5-1 and TRBJ1-4): KAGVTQTPRYLIKTRGQQVTLSCSPISGHRSVSWYQQTPGQGLQFLFEYFSETQRNKGNFPGRFSGRQFSNSRSEMNVSTLELGDSALYLCASSDRGSREKLFFGSGTQLSVL.